This T cell receptor (beta chain) was profiled in a study of T-cell memory formation after mild COVID-19. Study outcomes and limitations: CM and EM subsets held most contracting CD4+ clones; EMRA held CD8+ ones. Some clones that responded turned up in pre-infection memory, which suggests that cross-reactive memory joined in. Day 37-peaking second-wave clones had unconfirmed SARS-CoV-2 specificity. Later expanders leaned CD4+, whereas clones that contracted between day 15 and 85 were balanced CD4/CD8.

Trimming stripped 0 bases from V and 5 bases from J, with 8 bases between. Germline CDR1 SGHRS, CDR2 YFSETQ. The length of the CDR3 is 13 residues. Notes on this clonotype: Its antigen is still unknown.

TCRdb redid the calling of the 5' RACE reads with MiXCR, one entry per CDR3 protein. Here the sample spans hundreds of thousands of distinct CDR3 sequences, 23% being singletons. Sequenced input: PBMCs or a T cell subset sorted from them (not recorded which). The chain combines TRBV5-1 with TRBJ2-5; D might be TRBD2 (6 bases). The sequence was collected from an adult woman who had mild COVID-19 (a few samples of this study predate the infection). Cell type and time point are not known. Here the CDR3 DNA reads TGCGCCAGCAGCTTGGAAAGCGGGGAGACCCAGTACTTC. Translating it yields CASSLESGETQYF.